The 15 T cell receptor beta chains below were found in one sample sequenced in a study of identical twins. MiXCR was run by TCRdb on the 5' RACE reads, yielding one entry per CDR3 protein. The top ten clones hold roughly 0.3% of a sample with some 1,700,000 distinct CDR3 sequences, more than 30% of them seen once. The specimen sequenced was cord blood. The receptor source for this set is a newborn girl in good health.

This clonotype occurred a few times. The chain has TRBV13 and TRBJ2-3; D may be TRBD1 or TRBD2 (6 bases each). The CDR3 consists of 15 residues. Trimming took off 5 bases at V and 4 bases at J, with 16 bases between the two ends. CDR1 is PRHDT, CDR2 FYEKMQ, per germline (reference sequence). This CDR3 reads CASSPGRGRPDTQYF. The CDR3, as DNA: TGTGCCAGCAGCCCCGGACGGGGGCGACCAGATACGCAGTATTTT. The variable domain in full, completed from reference TRBV13 and TRBJ2-3, reads AAGVIQSPRHLIKEKRETATLKCYPIPRHDTVYWYQQGPGQDPQFLISFYEKMQSDKGSIPDRFSAQQFSDYHSELNMSSLELGDSALYFCASSPGRGRPDTQYFGPGTRLTVL.

The sample holds a few counts of this clonotype. This sequence joins TRBV24-1 and TRBJ1-5; D is unclear. This CDR3 contains 13 residues. V was cut by 12 bases and J by 5 bases, with 16 bases left in between. Looked up from germline, CDR1 is KGHDR and CDR2 is SFDVKD. As DNA, the CDR3 is TGTGCCCTTGGAAGCGGCAGCGATCAGCCCCAGCATTTT. Its translation: CALGSGSDQPQHF.

This rearrangement joins TRBV12-3 or TRBV12-4 to TRBJ2-3; tentative D call: TRBD2 (6 bases). Trimming pared 0 bases from V and 2 bases from J, leaving 12 bases between. The CDR3 runs 16 residues. In DNA, the CDR3 is TGTGCCAGCAGTTTAGCTCTAGCGCCCTTCACAGATACGCAGTATTTT. Amino acids: CASSLALAPFTDTQYF.

This clonotype has only a few counts. CDR3 nucleotides: TGTGCCAGCAGCTTTAGTCTGGAGCAGTACTTC. Encoded protein: CASSFSLEQYF. The chain recombines TRBV11-2 with TRBJ2-7; D not resolved. The germline CDR1 and CDR2 sequences are SGHAT and FQNNGV. V dropped 3 bases and J dropped 7 bases, with 7 bases sitting between them. This CDR3 contains 11 residues. The whole variable domain, filled in from reference TRBV11-2 and TRBJ2-7, reads EAGVAQSPRYKIIEKRQSVAFWCNPISGHATLYWYQQILGQGPKLLIQFQNNGVVDDSQLPKDRFSAERLKGVDSTLKIQPAKLEDSAVYLCASSFSLEQYFGPGTRLTVT.

This clonotype was seen a few times. The chain links TRBV4-1 to TRBJ1-6; 7 bases are shared with TRBD1. The germline V gene has CDR1 MGHRA and CDR2 YSYEKL. The CDR3 is 16 residues long. Trimming took 1 base from V and 7 from J; bases not matched to a gene: 7. The CDR3 spells CASSQGDRIENSPLHF. As DNA, the CDR3 is TGCGCCAGCAGCCAAGGGGACAGAATAGAAAATTCACCCCTCCACTTT.

V gene TRBV12-3 or TRBV12-4 combines with J gene TRBJ2-5, with 8 nucleotides matching TRBD1. This CDR3 region has 18 residues. V was pared by 5 bases and J by 1 base, with 15 bases of the junction left unmatched. Here the CDR3 reads CASSRVPDRDRSQETQYF. CDR3 bases: TGTGCCAGCAGTCGTGTTCCCGACCGGGACAGGTCCCAAGAGACCCAGTACTTC.

This clonotype was observed once. J is TRBJ1-6 and V is TRBV28, with D tentatively TRBD1 (5 bases). Germline CDR1 and CDR2: MDHEN and SYDVKM. The ends were cut back, 5 bases at V and 9 bases at J, with 23 bases in the middle. This CDR3 has 17 residues. The CDR3 nucleotides read TGTGCCAGCAGTATACCGGGACCAATTATTGGGGGTTCACCCCTCCACTTT. Protein: CASSIPGPIIGGSPLHF. The full variable domain, in which reference TRBV28 and TRBJ1-6 provide the parts outside the CDR3, is DVKVTQSSRYLVKRTGEKVFLECVQDMDHENMFWYRQDPGLGLRLIYFSYDVKMKEKGDIPEGYSVSREKKERFSLILESASTNQTSMYLCASSIPGPIIGGSPLHFGNGTRLTVT.

This clonotype was detected a few times. V usage is TRBV7-2 and J usage is TRBJ2-3, with TRBD2 identical over 8 bases. The V and J ends lost 5 bases and 2 bases, in that order; junction bases with no gene match: 6. Looked up from germline, CDR1 is SGHTA and CDR2 is FQGNSA. The CDR3 consists of 15 residues. CDR3 residues: CASSLNGGVTDTQYF. CDR3 in DNA: TGTGCCAGCAGCCTTAACGGGGGGGTCACAGATACGCAGTATTTT.

The chain links TRBV20-1 to TRBJ2-7; D call uncertain. This CDR3 comprises 16 residues. Trimming cost V 1 base and J 1 base, with 17 bases left between them. The V gene's germline CDR1 is DFQATT and CDR2 SNEGSKA (reference sequence). This CDR3 is CSARALKMPLSYEQYF. CDR3 nucleotide sequence: TGCAGTGCTAGAGCCCTCAAGATGCCCTTATCCTACGAGCAGTACTTC.

The chain recombines TRBV20-1 with TRBJ2-3, with a possible D match to TRBD1 (6 bases). CDR1 is DFQATT and CDR2 is SNEGSKA in the germline V gene (reference sequence). CDR3 length equals 14 residues. Trimming stripped 6 bases from V and 5 bases from J, with 18 bases between. CDR3 coding DNA: TGCAGTGCGGGGACAAGCCCTGGTAGAGATACGCAGTATTTT. This gives the protein CSAGTSPGRDTQYF.

The rearrangement joins TRBV7-2 to TRBJ2-1; 10 bases line up with TRBD1. Germline V lookup: CDR1 SGHTA, CDR2 FQGNSA. CDR3 size: 15 residues. V gave up 5 bases and J gave up 6 bases; unmatched junction bases: 7. CDR3 sequence: CASSLRDRGSNEQFF. DNA for the CDR3: TGTGCCAGCAGCCTCCGGGACAGGGGTTCCAATGAGCAGTTCTTC. The full variable domain, its missing parts supplied by reference TRBV7-2 and TRBJ2-1, is GAGVSQSPSNKVTEKGKDVELRCDPISGHTALYWYRQSLGQGLEFLIYFQGNSAPDKSGLPSDRFSAERTGGSVSTLTIQRTQQEDSAVYLCASSLRDRGSNEQFFGPGTRLTVL.

A few counts support this clonotype. The CDR3 DNA reads TGTGCCAGCAGCTTACGTCCGGGGGGCTATGGCTACACCTTC. It is translated as CASSLRPGGYGYTF. The V and J genes are TRBV7-9 and TRBJ1-2; D might be TRBD1 (5 bases). The CDR3 consists of 14 residues. V lost 2 bases and J lost 4, with 11 bases in between. The germline V gene has CDR1 SEHNR and CDR2 FQNEAQ (reference sequence).

This clonotype showed up just a few times. The chain has TRBV2 and TRBJ2-7, with 11 bases that match TRBD2. V shed 4 bases and J 4 bases; nucleotides not matched to a gene: 0. CDR3 size: 13 residues. Germline CDR1 and CDR2: SNHLY and FYNNEI. CDR3 sequence: CASSASGRYEQYF. The CDR3 DNA reads TGTGCCAGCAGTGCTAGCGGGAGGTACGAGCAGTACTTC.

This chain uses TRBV4-2 with TRBJ2-1, with 8 nucleotides matching TRBD2. CDR1 is LGHNA, CDR2 YNFKEQ, per germline. Unmatched junction bases numbered 5, after V lost 0 bases and J lost 7 bases. The CDR3 contains 15 residues. DNA for the CDR3: TGTGCCAGCAGCCAAGAAAACCCTAGCGGGAATGAGCAGTTCTTC. The encoded protein is CASSQENPSGNEQFF.

The chain couples TRBV20-1 to TRBJ2-1; the match to TRBD2 covers 13 bases. The junction had 8 bases not matched to a gene; V was cut back by 6 bases and J by 9 bases. The CDR3 sequence is 14 residues long. Looked up from germline, CDR1 is DFQATT and CDR2 is SNEGSKA (reference sequence). DNA for the CDR3: TGCAGTGCACGAACTAGCGGGGGGGCAGTTGAGCAGTTCTTC. Translated, it gives CSARTSGGAVEQFF.